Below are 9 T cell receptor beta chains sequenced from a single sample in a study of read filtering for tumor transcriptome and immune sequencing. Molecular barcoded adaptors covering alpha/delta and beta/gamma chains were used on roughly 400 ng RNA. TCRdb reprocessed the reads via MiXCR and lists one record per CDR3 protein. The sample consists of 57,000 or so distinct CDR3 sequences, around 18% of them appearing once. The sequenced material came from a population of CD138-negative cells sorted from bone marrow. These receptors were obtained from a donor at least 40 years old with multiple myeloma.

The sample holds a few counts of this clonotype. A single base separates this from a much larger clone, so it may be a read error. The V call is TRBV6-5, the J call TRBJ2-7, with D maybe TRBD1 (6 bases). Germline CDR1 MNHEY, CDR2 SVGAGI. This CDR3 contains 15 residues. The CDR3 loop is CASSYNTDRYYEQCF. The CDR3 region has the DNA TGTGCCAGCAGTTACAACACCGACAGGTACTACGAGCAGTGCTTC.

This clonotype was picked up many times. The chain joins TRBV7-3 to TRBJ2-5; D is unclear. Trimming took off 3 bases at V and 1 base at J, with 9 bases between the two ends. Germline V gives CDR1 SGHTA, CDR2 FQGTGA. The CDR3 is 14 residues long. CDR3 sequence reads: CASSFPALQETQYF. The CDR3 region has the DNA TGTGCCAGCAGCTTCCCCGCTCTCCAAGAGACCCAGTACTTC.

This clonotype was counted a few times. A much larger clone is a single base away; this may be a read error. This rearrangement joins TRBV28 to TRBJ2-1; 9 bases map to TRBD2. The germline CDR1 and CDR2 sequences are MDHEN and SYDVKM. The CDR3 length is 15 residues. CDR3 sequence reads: CASSSTLAGYNEQSF. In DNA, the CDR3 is TGTGCCAGCAGTTCTACCCTAGCGGGGTACAATGAGCAGTCCTTC.

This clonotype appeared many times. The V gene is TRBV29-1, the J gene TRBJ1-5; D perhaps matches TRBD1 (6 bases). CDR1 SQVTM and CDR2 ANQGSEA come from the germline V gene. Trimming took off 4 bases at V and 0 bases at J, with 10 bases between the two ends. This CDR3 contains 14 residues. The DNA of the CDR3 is TGCAGCGTTGGACAGGCCGATAGCAATCAGCCCCAGCATTTT. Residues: CSVGQADSNQPQHF.

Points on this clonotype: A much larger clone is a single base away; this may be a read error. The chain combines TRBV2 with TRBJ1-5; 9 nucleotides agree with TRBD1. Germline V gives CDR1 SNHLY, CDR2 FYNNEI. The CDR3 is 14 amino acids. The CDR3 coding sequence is TGTGCCAGCAGGGGGACAGGGAACAATCAGCCCCGGCATTTT. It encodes CASRGTGNNQPRHF.

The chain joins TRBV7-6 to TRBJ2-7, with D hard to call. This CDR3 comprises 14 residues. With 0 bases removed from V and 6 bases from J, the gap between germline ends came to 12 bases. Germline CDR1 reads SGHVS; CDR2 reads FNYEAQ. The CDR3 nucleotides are TGTGCCAGCAGCTTAGCTATGGGGAACCGCGAGCAGTACTTC. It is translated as CASSLAMGNREQYF. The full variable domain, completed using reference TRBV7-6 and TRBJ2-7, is GAGVSQSPRYKVTKRGQDVALRCDPISGHVSLYWYRQALGQGPEFLTYFNYEAQQDKSGLPNDRFSAERPEGSISTLTIQRTEQRDSAMYRCASSLAMGNREQYFGPGTRLTVT.

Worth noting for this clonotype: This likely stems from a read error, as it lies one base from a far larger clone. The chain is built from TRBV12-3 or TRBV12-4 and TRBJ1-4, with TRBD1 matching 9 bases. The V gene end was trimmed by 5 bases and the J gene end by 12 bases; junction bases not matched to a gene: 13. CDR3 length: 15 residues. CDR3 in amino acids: CASSATDRGYEELFF. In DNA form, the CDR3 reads TGTGCCAGCAGTGCAACGGACAGGGGATACGAAGAACTGTTTTTT.

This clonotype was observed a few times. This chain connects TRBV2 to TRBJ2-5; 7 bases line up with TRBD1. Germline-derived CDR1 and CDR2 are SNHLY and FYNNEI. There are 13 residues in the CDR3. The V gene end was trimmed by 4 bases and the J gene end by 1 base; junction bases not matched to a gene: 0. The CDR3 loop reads CASSGTGQETQYF. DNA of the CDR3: TGTGCCAGCAGTGGGACAGGCCAAGAGACCCAGTACTTC. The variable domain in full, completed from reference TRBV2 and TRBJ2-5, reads EPEVTQTPSHQVTQMGQEVILRCVPISNHLYFYWYRQILGQKVEFLVSFYNNEISEKSEIFDDQFSVERPDGSNFTLKIRSTKLEDSAMYFCASSGTGQETQYFGPGTRLLVL.

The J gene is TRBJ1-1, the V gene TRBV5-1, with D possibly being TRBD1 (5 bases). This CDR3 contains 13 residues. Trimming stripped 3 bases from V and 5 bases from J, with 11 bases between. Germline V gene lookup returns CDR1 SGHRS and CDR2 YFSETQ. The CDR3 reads CASSSQGSTEAFF. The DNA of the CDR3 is TGCGCCAGCAGCTCGCAGGGATCTACTGAAGCTTTCTTT.